This T cell receptor (beta chain) was recorded in a study of blood T cell repertoires in COVID-19 (TCRdb year 2020). Notes on the research overall: Samples covering the acute and convalescent phases of COVID-19 were provided by collaborators in the United States, Italy and Spain. The samples were drawn from the first 160 participants of the ongoing ImmuneRACE study and from under 1,500 subjects provided by 6 global collaborators. Where available, HLA class I and class II types were obtained from metadata supplied by the sample provider rather than from assay-based typing. The material from the prospective study consisted of cDNA or gDNA derived from T cells, B-cell-depleted T cells, or PBMCs. A freely available public database, intended as a resource for researchers studying the immune response to SARS-CoV-2, is where the repertoires were released. A de-identified subject ID, COVID-19 status, age in years and sex were almost always included in the sample metadata. Deeply sampled blood TCRbeta repertoires from subjects exposed to, actively infected with, or recovered from COVID-19 were included in the dataset.

Whole blood was collected in K2EDTA tubes by collaborating institutions according to the institutions' own protocols. For TCRbeta analysis, collaborators shipped samples in one of three forms: frozen whole blood, isolated PBMCs, or DNA extracted from either of those sample types. Overall study outcomes, separate from this receptor: Clinical and demographic metadata were provided uncurated, with the amount varying by source and participant.

TCRbeta CDR3 regions were amplified from genomic DNA by means of the immunoSEQ Assay, a bias-controlled multiplex PCR. In the paper's pipeline: Nucleated cell counts per sample were estimated from amplification of reference gene primers within the assay. Sequence reads were collapsed and filtered to measure the absolute abundance of every unique TCRbeta CDR3 rearrangement. For each sample, productive Simpson clonality was calculated by taking the square root of Simpson's diversity index across productive rearrangements. TCRdb carries this immuneACCESS record with in-frame sequences only. Its versions omit some clonotypes, under half of them owing to an unresolved V gene in the studies checked, with the rest unexplained. V, J and clone size derive from that table, while D and trimming were established from the DNA sequence. The table for this sample lists 69,000 or so clones; around 80% of them were counted only once. Of the sample, about 9.8% is held by the ten largest clones.

For this clone: The antigen it recognizes is unknown. Base qualities were left out, and no much larger clone turns up one base away.

In the germline V gene, CDR1 corresponds to MNHEY and CDR2 to SVGEGT. Spanning cysteine to phenylalanine, the CDR3 consists of 12 amino acids. This entry keeps only the CDR3 DNA: 36 bases, framed from base 1. The germline ends are 9 bases apart after V is trimmed by 6 bases and J by 3 bases. This TCR was recovered from an elderly woman with acute or convalescent COVID-19. The chain couples TRBV6-2 or TRBV6-3 to TRBJ2-7, with no D gene named confidently. Sequenced: peripheral blood. The sequenced DNA: TGTGCCAGCAGCCCTACAGTCTACGAGCAGTACTTC. The resulting protein is CASSPTVYEQYF.